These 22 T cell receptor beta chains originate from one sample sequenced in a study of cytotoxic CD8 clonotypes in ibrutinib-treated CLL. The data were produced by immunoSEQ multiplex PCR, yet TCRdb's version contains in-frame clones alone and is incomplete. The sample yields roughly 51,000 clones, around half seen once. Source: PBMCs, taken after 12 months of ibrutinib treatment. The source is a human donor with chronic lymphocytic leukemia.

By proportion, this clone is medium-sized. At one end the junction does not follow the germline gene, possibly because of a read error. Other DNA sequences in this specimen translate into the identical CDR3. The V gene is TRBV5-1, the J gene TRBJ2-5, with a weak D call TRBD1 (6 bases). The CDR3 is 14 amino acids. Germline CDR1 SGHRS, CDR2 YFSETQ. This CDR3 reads CASSLGRGYETQYF. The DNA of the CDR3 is TGTGCCAGCAGCTTGGGCAGGGGCTATGAGACCCAGTACTTC.

The CDR3 loop reads CASSLNHEQFF. The CDR3, as DNA: TGTGCCAGCAGCTTAAACCATGAGCAGTTCTTC. The chain carries TRBV5-6 and TRBJ2-1; D is ambiguous. The CDR3 length is 11 residues. The V end was cut by 2 bases, the J end by 8 bases, with 5 bases between. Germline V CDR1 and CDR2: SGHDT, YYEEEE. The full variable domain, rest sourced from reference TRBV5-6 and TRBJ2-1, is DAGVTQSPTHLIKTRGQQVTLRCSPKSGHDTVSWYQQALGQGPQFIFQYYEEEERQRGNFPDRFSGHQFPNYSSELNVNALLLGDSALYLCASSLNHEQFFGPGTRLTVL.

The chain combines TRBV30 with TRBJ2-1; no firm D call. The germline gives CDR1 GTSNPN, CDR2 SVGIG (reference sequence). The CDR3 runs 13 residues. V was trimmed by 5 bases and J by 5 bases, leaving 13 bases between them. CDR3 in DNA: TGTGCCTGGGGAGAACAACTAAACAATGAGCAGTTCTTC. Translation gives CAWGEQLNNEQFF. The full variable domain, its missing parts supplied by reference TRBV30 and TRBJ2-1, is SQTIHQWPATLVQPVGSPLSLECTVEGTSNPNLYWYRQAAGRGLQLLFYSVGIGQISSEVPQNLSASRPQDRQFILSSKKLLLSDSGFYLCAWGEQLNNEQFFGPGTRLTVL.

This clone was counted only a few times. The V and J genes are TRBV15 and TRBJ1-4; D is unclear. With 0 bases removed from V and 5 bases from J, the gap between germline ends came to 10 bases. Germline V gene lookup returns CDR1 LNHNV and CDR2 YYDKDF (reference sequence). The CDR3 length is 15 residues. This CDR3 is CATSRDRSFNEKLFF. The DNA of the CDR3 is TGTGCCACCAGCAGAGATCGCAGCTTCAATGAAAAACTGTTTTTT.

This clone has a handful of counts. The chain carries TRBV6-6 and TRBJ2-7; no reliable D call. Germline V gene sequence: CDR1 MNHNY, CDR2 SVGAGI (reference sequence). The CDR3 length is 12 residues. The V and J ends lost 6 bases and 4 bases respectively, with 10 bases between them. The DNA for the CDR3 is TGTGCCAGCAGCCCCGTGGGGTACGAGCAGTACTTC. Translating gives CASSPVGYEQYF.

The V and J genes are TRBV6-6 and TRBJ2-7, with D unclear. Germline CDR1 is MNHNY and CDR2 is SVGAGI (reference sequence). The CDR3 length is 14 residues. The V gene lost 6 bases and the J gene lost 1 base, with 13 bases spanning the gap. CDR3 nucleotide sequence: TGTGCCAGCAGGCACCGGACCGAGTCCTACGAGCAGTACTTC. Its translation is CASRHRTESYEQYF.

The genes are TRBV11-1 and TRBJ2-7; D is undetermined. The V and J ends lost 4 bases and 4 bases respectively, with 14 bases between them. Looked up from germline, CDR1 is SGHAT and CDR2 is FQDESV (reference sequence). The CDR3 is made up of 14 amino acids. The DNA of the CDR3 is TGTGCCAGCAGCTCCTACTCCGACGAGTACGAGCAGTACTTC. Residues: CASSSYSDEYEQYF.

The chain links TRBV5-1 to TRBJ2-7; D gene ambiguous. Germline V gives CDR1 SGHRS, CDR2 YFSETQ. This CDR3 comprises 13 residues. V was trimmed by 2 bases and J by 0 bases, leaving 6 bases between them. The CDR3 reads CASSFGDSYEQYF. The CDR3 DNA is TGCGCCAGCAGCTTTGGGGACTCCTACGAGCAGTACTTC.

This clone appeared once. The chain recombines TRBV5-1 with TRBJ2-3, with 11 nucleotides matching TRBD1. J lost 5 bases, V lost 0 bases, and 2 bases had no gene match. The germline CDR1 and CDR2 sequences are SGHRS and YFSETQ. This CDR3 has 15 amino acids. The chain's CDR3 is CASSLGGTGGDTQYF. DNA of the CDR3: TGCGCCAGCAGCTTGGGAGGGACAGGGGGAGATACGCAGTATTTT.

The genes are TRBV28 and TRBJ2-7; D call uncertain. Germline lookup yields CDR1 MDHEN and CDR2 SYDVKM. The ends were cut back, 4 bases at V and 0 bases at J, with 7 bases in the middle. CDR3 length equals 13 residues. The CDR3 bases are TGTGCCAGCAGTTGGTGGGACTCCTACGAGCAGTACTTC. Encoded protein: CASSWWDSYEQYF.

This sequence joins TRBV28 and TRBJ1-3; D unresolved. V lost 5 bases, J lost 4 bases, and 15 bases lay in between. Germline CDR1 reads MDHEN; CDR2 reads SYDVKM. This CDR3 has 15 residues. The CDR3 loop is CASSVKGPGGNTIYF. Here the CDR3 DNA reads TGTGCCAGCAGTGTGAAGGGCCCTGGGGGAAACACCATATATTTT.

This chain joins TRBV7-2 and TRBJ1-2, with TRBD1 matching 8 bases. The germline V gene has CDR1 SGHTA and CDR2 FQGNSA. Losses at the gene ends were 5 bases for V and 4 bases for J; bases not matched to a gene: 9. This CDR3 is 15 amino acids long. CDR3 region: CASSGRQGFGYGYTF. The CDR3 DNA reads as TGTGCCAGCAGCGGACGACAGGGGTTTGGCTATGGCTACACCTTC.

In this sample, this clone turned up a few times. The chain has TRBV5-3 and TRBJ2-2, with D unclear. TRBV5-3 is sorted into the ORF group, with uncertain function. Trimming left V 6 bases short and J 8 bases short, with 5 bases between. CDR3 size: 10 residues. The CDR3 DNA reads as TGTGCCAGAAATAGGGGGGAGCTGTTTTTT. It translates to CARNRGELFF.

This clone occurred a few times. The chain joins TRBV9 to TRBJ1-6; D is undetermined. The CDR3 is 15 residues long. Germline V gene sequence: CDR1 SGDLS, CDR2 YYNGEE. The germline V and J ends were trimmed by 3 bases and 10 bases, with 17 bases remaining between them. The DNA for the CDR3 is TGTGCCAGCAGCGGGCCGCTAAACGACCTCTCACCCCTCCACTTT. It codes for CASSGPLNDLSPLHF.

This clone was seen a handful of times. The CDR3 DNA sequence: TGCGCCAGCAGCCGAGGGAGCGGCAATGAGCAGTTCTTC. Amino acids: CASSRGSGNEQFF. This rearrangement joins TRBV4-1 to TRBJ2-1; D perhaps matches TRBD2 (5 bases). The length of the CDR3 is 13 residues. Germline V CDR1 and CDR2: MGHRA, YSYEKL. Trimming removed 4 bases at V and 6 bases at J, with 10 bases between.

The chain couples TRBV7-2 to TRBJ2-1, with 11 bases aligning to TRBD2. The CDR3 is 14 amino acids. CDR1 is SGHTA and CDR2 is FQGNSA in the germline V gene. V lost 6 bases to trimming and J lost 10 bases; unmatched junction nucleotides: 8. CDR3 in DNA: TGTGCCAGCAGACTTCAAGGGACTAGCGGCGAGCAGTTCTTC. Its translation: CASRLQGTSGEQFF. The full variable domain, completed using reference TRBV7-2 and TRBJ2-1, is GAGVSQSPSNKVTEKGKDVELRCDPISGHTALYWYRQSLGQGLEFLIYFQGNSAPDKSGLPSDRFSAERTGGSVSTLTIQRTQQEDSAVYLCASRLQGTSGEQFFGPGTRLTVL.

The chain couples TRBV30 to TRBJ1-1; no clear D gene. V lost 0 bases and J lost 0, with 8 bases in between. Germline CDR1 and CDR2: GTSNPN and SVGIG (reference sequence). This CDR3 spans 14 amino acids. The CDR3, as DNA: TGTGCCTGGAGTGTATACCCCATGAACACTGAAGCTTTCTTT. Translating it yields CAWSVYPMNTEAFF.

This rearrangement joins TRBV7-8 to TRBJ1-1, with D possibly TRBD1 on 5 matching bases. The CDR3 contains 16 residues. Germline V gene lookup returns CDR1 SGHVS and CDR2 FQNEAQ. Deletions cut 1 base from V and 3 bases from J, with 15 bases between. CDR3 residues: CASSLGDPPGDTEAFF. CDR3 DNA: TGTGCCAGCAGCTTAGGGGACCCTCCGGGAGACACTGAAGCTTTCTTT.

The DNA of the CDR3 is TGCGCCAGCAGCCTCGACAGAAGGAACACTGAAGCTTTCTTT. This codes for CASSLDRRNTEAFF. This chain joins TRBV5-1 and TRBJ1-1; D might be TRBD1 (5 bases). The CDR3 is 14 residues long. V lost 4 bases to trimming and J lost 1 base, with 11 bases between them. Germline V gives CDR1 SGHRS, CDR2 YFSETQ.

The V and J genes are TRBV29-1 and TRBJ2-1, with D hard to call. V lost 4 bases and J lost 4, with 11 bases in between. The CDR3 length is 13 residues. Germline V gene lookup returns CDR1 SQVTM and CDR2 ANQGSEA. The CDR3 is CSVVTQGYNEQFF. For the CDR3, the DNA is TGCAGCGTTGTTACCCAAGGGTACAATGAGCAGTTCTTC.

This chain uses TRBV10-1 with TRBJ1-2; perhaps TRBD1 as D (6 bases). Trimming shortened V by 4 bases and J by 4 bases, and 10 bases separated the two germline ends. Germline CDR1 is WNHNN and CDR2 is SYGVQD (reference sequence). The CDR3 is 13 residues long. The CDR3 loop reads CASSAGASYGYTF. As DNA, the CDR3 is TGCGCCAGCAGTGCAGGGGCGAGCTATGGCTACACCTTC.

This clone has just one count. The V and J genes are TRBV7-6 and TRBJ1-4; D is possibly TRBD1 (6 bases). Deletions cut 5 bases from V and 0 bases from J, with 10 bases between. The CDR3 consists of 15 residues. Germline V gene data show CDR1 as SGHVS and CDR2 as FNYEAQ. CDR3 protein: CASSLRTATNEKLFF. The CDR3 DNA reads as TGTGCCAGCAGCCTCCGGACAGCAACTAATGAAAAACTGTTTTTT.